Listed below are T cell receptor beta chains from one sample, sequenced in a study of post-analysis software for immune sequencing data. TCRdb reprocessed the PCR reads with MiXCR, giving one entry per CDR3 protein. The profile shows about 770,000 distinct CDR3 sequences, 35% to 55% of them singletons. Sequencing input: blood. Source of these receptors: a girl under 18 with multiple sclerosis. The CDR3 runs from the conserved cysteine through the conserved F or W. The order of the fields is V gene, J gene, clone size, D gene, CDR3 protein, CDR3 DNA. A D gene is named only where the DNA matches it firmly. Clone size is stated in some rows and not others, as once, few, many or a class when expanded.

TRBV20-1	TRBJ2-1	few	NA	CSARGLGPEQFF	TGCAGTGCTAGAGGACTAGGTCCTGAGCAGTTCTTC
TRBV28	TRBJ2-2	NA	NA	CASQGNTGELFF	TGTGCCAGCCAGGGGAACACCGGGGAGCTGTTTTTT
TRBV6-5	TRBJ2-7	NA	NA	CASTPGLGKLYEQYF	TGTGCCAGCACCCCGGGGCTCGGTAAGCTCTACGAGCAGTACTTC
TRBV12-3/TRBV12-4	TRBJ2-7	NA	NA	CASSLAGAPCEQYF	TGTGCCAGCAGTTTGGCAGGGGCGCCCTGCGAGCAGTACTTC
TRBV11-1	TRBJ2-7	NA	NA	CASSSSTGLPYEQYF	TGTGCCAGCAGCTCGTCGACGGGCCTTCCCTACGAGCAGTACTTC
TRBV7-6	TRBJ2-1	NA	TRBD2	CASSLVSGTSGRAQQFF	TGTGCCAGCAGCTTAGTGTCCGGGACTAGCGGGAGGGCACAGCAGTTCTTC
TRBV12-3/TRBV12-4	TRBJ1-5	NA	NA	CASSQGTGGPQHF	TGTGCCAGCAGCCAGGGCACCGGCGGGCCCCAGCATTTT
TRBV7-9	TRBJ2-7	NA	TRBD2	CASSISSGIYYEQYF	TGTGCCAGCAGCATTTCTAGCGGGATTTACTACGAGCAGTACTTC
TRBV20-1	TRBJ2-7	NA	TRBD2	CSAREVGGAIREQYF	TGCAGTGCTAGGGAAGTCGGGGGGGCGATCCGGGAGCAGTACTTC
TRBV7-9	TRBJ1-1	few	NA	CASSLGGTGDTEAFF	TGTGCCAGCAGCTTAGGGGGGACGGGGGACACTGAAGCTTTCTTT
TRBV6-1	TRBJ2-7	few	TRBD2	CASRRARLAGGPLTYEQYF	TGTGCCAGCAGGCGAGCCAGACTAGCGGGAGGGCCTCTGACCTACGAGCAGTACTTC
TRBV6-2/TRBV6-3	TRBJ1-6	few	NA	CASSYSASPLHF	TGTGCCAGCAGTTACTCGGCCTCACCCCTCCACTTT
TRBV15	TRBJ2-1	few	TRBD2	CATSRELAGSNGQFF	TGTGCCACCAGCAGAGAACTAGCGGGATCAAATGGGCAGTTCTTC
TRBV4-2	TRBJ2-7	NA	TRBD1	CASSGTANSYEQYF	TGTGCCAGCAGCGGGACAGCAAACTCCTACGAGCAGTACTTC
TRBV27	TRBJ2-5	few	NA	CASSLSIYPQETQYF	TGTGCCAGCAGTTTATCGATCTACCCGCAAGAGACCCAGTACTTC
TRBV7-2	TRBJ2-7	few	TRBD2	CASSLGGGPHEQYF	TGTGCCAGCAGCTTAGGGGGGGGACCCCACGAGCAGTACTTC
TRBV4-2	TRBJ2-1	NA	NA	CASSQEQGLGETQFF	TGTGCCAGCAGCCAGGAACAGGGTTTGGGGGAGACCCAGTTCTTC
TRBV20-1	TRBJ1-2	NA	TRBD1	CSAGDRVGGYTF	TGCAGTGCTGGAGACAGGGTTGGTGGCTACACCTTC
TRBV12-3/TRBV12-4	TRBJ2-1	many	NA	CASSLGIGGWHEQFF	TGTGCCAGCAGTTTAGGAATTGGGGGGTGGCATGAGCAGTTCTTC
TRBV29-1	TRBJ2-1	NA	TRBD2	CSGTGTSGSNEQFF	TGCAGCGGAACCGGGACTAGCGGGAGCAATGAGCAGTTCTTC
TRBV2	TRBJ1-5	NA	NA	CASSVGLNSNQPQHF	TGTGCCAGCAGTGTAGGATTAAATAGCAATCAGCCCCAGCATTTT
TRBV30	TRBJ2-6	NA	NA	CAWSSLFPSGANVLTF	TGTGCCTGGAGTTCCCTTTTCCCCTCTGGGGCCAACGTCCTGACTTTC
TRBV7-2	TRBJ1-2	few	TRBD1	CASSLGDRDRYGYTF	TGTGCCAGCAGTTTGGGTGACAGGGATCGGTATGGCTACACCTTC
TRBV10-3	TRBJ2-3	NA	NA	CAITSTDTQYF	TGTGCCATCACTAGCACAGATACGCAGTATTTT
TRBV27	TRBJ1-1	NA	NA	CASRHTLNTEAFF	TGTGCCAGCAGGCACACTTTGAACACTGAAGCTTTCTTT
TRBV20-1	TRBJ2-7	few	TRBD2	CSARGPAGYYEQYF	TGCAGTGCTAGAGGGCCAGCGGGATACTACGAGCAGTACTTC
TRBV27	TRBJ2-7	NA	TRBD2	CASKWAGESYEQYF	TGTGCCAGCAAATGGGCGGGAGAATCCTACGAGCAGTACTTC
TRBV12-3/TRBV12-4	TRBJ1-4	NA	TRBD1	CASNPTSGTGYEKLFF	TGTGCCAGCAACCCCACGTCCGGGACAGGGTATGAAAAACTGTTTTTT
TRBV24-1	TRBJ2-1	few	TRBD2	CATSAWASGYNEQFF	TGTGCCACCAGTGCTTGGGCTAGCGGGTACAATGAGCAGTTCTTC
TRBV29-1	TRBJ2-7	NA	TRBD1	CSALQGFDEQYF	TGCAGCGCTCTACAGGGGTTCGACGAGCAGTACTTC